This T cell receptor beta chain was captured by sequencing in a study of shared clonotypes between healthy human individuals. The material for each subset, its genomic DNA, was split evenly across several immunoSEQ plates. Data came from immunoSEQ multiplex PCR; TCRdb stores just in-frame clones and leaves some out. The repertoire holds about 2.1 million clones, with 90% to 95% as singletons. This CDR3 is 17 amino acids long. With 5 bases clipped from V and 3 bases from J, the junction kept 16 bases outside the gene matches. From germline, CDR1 is SQVTM and CDR2 ANQGSEA. With regard to this clone: The antigen is not known.

Study-level findings and limits: Expectations were that clonotype sharing among donors would be affected by sequencing depth.

The naive CD8 fraction comprised CD45RO-negative cells positively selected for CCR7 and excluded terminally differentiated effector memory CD45RA+ cells. The V and J genes are TRBV29-1 and TRBJ1-2; 9 nucleotides match TRBD1. The origin of this receptor is a young man in good health. Some clones in this sample may be carry-over from other donors' samples. The sequencing sample was made of naive CD8+ T cells from PBMCs. The CDR3 protein is CSVLPGTGNYKDYGYTF. CDR3 nucleotides: TGCAGCGTTCTTCCCGGGACAGGGAATTATAAGGACTATGGCTACACCTTC.